The table lists the clone carrying this T cell receptor beta chain with many counts. The CDR3 has 12 residues. V was trimmed by 3 bases and J by 6 bases, leaving 9 bases between them. This sample stems from a study of T-cell reconstitution after alpha-beta-depleted transplantation in children. Unique molecular identifiers were used to barcode this TCRbeta library. TCRdb used MiXCR to reprocess the PCR reads, holding one entry per CDR3 protein. This repertoire shows hundreds of thousands of distinct CDR3 sequences, roughly 15% found once; its top ten account for approximately 4.2%. This sequence originates from a human donor who donated a stem cell graft to a child with Fanconi anemia. The chain is built from TRBV12-3 or TRBV12-4 and TRBJ2-7; the D is unclear. The input for sequencing was PBMCs, taken from the stem cell graft. CDR3 in DNA: TGTGCCAGCAGTTTCCCCTCGGGCGAGCAGTACTTC. It yields the protein CASSFPSGEQYF.